The T cell receptor beta chain under discussion was sequenced for a study of cytomegalovirus exposure and HLA in healthy donors. The study, taken as a whole, reports: Most observed TCR sequences were rare, whereas some public TCRs were detected in many donors. Reportedly, diagnosis of cytomegalovirus status by the classifier showed high specificity and sensitivity.

TCRdb keeps only in-frame clones here, not all; method: immunoSEQ multiplex PCR. The top ten clones hold 4.4% of a sample with about 120,000 clones, less than 90% of them seen once. About this clone: Its antigen is unidentified.

This CDR3 comprises 12 residues. With 0 bases removed from V and 10 bases from J, the gap between germline ends came to 8 bases. Germline CDR1 is SGHNT and CDR2 is YYREEE (reference sequence). Sequenced: PBMCs. This TCR was sampled from a man younger than 35 in good health and CMV-seropositive. The V gene is TRBV5-4, the J gene TRBJ2-1, with no clear D. The DNA of the CDR3 is TGTGCCAGCAGCTTGGTGGTCGGGGAGCAGTTCTTC. This translates into CASSLVVGEQFF.